This paragraph covers one TCR beta chain sequence. The sample originates from a study of memory CD8 T cells in hepatitis C reinfection. Study overall: After reinfection, a couple of primary-infection resolvers became chronically infected.

Generated by immunoSEQ multiplex PCR, the TCRdb table keeps only in-frame clones and is missing some. The sample yields more than 45,000 clones, roughly 91% seen once. This CDR3 is built from 13 residues. Germline lookup yields CDR1 LNHDA and CDR2 SQIVND (reference sequence). With V trimmed by 6 bases and J by 10 bases, 9 bases remained unmatched. Time point described: pre-reinfection, 55 to 20 weeks before reinfection detection. The sorted cells went straight to TCR sequencing with no prior in vitro expansion. People who inject drugs from Montreal's HEPCO study were the donors. The sequence derives from a man aged 18-30 years with hepatitis C virus infection. V is TRBV19 and J is TRBJ2-1; TRBD1 agrees at 7 bases. The sequencing sample was made of naive CD8+ T cells sorted from blood. The CDR3, as DNA: TGTGCCAGTAGGAGGACAGGTCTATTGGAGCAGTTCTTC. As protein: CASRRTGLLEQFF.